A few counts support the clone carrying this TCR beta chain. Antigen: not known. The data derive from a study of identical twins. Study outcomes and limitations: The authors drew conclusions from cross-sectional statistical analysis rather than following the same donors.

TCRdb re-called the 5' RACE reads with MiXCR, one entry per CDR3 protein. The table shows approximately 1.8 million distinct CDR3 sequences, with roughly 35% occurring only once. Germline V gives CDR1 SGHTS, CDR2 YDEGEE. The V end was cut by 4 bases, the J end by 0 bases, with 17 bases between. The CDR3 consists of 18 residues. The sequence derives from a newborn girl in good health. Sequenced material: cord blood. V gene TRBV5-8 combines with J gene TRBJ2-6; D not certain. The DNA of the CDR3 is TGTGCCAGCAGCCGGGCTCTGAGGCTAAGCTCTGGGGCCAACGTCCTGACTTTC. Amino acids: CASSRALRLSSGANVLTF.